These T cell receptor beta chains were read from a single sample in a study of cytomegalovirus exposure and HLA in healthy donors. Libraries were prepared by immunoSEQ multiplex PCR; TCRdb keeps only in-frame clonotypes and omits some of them. Of about 240,000 clones listed, around 80% are singletons. Sequenced input: PBMCs. These receptors were collected from an older woman in good health and CMV-seropositive. Both conserved end residues are part of each CDR3. The order of the fields is J gene, D gene, V gene, clone size, CDR3 DNA, CDR3 protein. The D gene is left open where the match is weak. Only part of the rows carry a size: once, few, many, or a class if the clone is expanded.

TRBJ2-3 | . | TRBV11-3 | . | TGTGCCAGCAGCGTGGGGCTGGGCTCTCGCACAGATACGCAGTATTTT | CASSVGLGSRTDTQYF
TRBJ2-1 | TRBD1 | TRBV4-1 | . | TGCGCCAGCAGCCAACGGGACAGCTCCTACAATGAGCAGTTCTTC | CASSQRDSSYNEQFF
TRBJ1-1 | . | TRBV27 | . | TGTGCCAGCAGTTTCACAGGGCTGAACACTGAAGCTTTCTTT | CASSFTGLNTEAFF
TRBJ1-4 | . | TRBV19 | . | TGTGCCAGTAGTCTCCCCCACAGGGAGAGAAAACTGTTTTTT | CASSLPHRERKLFF
TRBJ1-1 | . | TRBV11-2 | . | TGTGCCAGCAGCTTGACAGATAACACTGAAGCTTTCTTT | CASSLTDNTEAFF
TRBJ2-5 | . | TRBV7-3 | few | TGTGCCAGCAGCCCGACCGACTGGGAAGGGGGGACCCAGTACTTC | CASSPTDWEGGTQYF
TRBJ2-3 | TRBD2 | TRBV9 | few | TGTGCCAGCAGCGTAGGGCTAGCGGGAGCCGATACGCAGTATTTT | CASSVGLAGADTQYF
TRBJ1-4 | TRBD1 | TRBV7-9 | . | TGTGCCAGCAGCTTAGCGGGGACAGAGAAACTGTTTTTT | CASSLAGTEKLFF
TRBJ2-1 | TRBD1 | TRBV11-2 | . | TGTGCCAGCAGCTTACCTGGGACAGGGTTGGGCTATGAGCAGTTCTTC | CASSLPGTGLGYEQFF
TRBJ1-3 | . | TRBV6-1 | . | TGTGCCAGCAGTGAGGGAGATTATGCTGGAAACACCATATATTTT | CASSEGDYAGNTIYF
TRBJ1-2 | TRBD1 | TRBV15 | . | TGTGCCACCAGCAGAGATCTAAAGTACAGGGGCCTCTATGGCTACACCTTC | CATSRDLKYRGLYGYTF
TRBJ2-1 | . | TRBV6-6 | . | TGTGCCAGCAGGACGCAGGGCAATGAGCAGTTCTTC | CASRTQGNEQFF
TRBJ1-1 | . | TRBV30 | . | TGTGCCTGGAGTCACTTTGTATTGAACACTGAAGCTTTCTTT | CAWSHFVLNTEAFF
TRBJ1-2 | TRBD1 | TRBV19 | . | TGTGCCAGTAGAACCTCCCGGACAGGGCGAAGCTACACCTTC | CASRTSRTGRSYTF
TRBJ2-7 | . | TRBV5-4 | . | TGTGCCAGCAGCTTGTGGCAGGTCAACGAGCAGTACTTC | CASSLWQVNEQYF
TRBJ2-1 | . | TRBV5-6 | . | TGTGCCAGCAGCCTATACAATGAGCAGTTCTTC | CASSLYNEQFF
TRBJ1-3 | . | TRBV9 | . | TGTGCCAGCAGCCCCCCAGGGACTGGAAACACCATATATTTT | CASSPPGTGNTIYF
TRBJ1-3 | TRBD1 | TRBV6-1 | . | TGTGCCAGCGGCCCGATACAGGGGGCTGGCAACACCATATATTTT | CASGPIQGAGNTIYF
TRBJ2-1 | . | TRBV2 | . | TGTGCCAGCAACCTCGGACCCTTAGGACAAGGGGACAATGAGCAGTTCTTC | CASNLGPLGQGDNEQFF
TRBJ2-2 | TRBD2 | TRBV10-3 | once | TGTGCCATCAGCGGACTAGCGGGAGGAATGAACACCGGGGAGCTGTTTTTT | CAISGLAGGMNTGELFF
TRBJ1-2 | TRBD1 | TRBV29-1 | few | TGCAGCGTTAATTTCGGGACAGCCCTCTATGGCTACACCTTC | CSVNFGTALYGYTF
TRBJ1-5 | TRBD1 | TRBV28 | . | TGTGCCAGCAGTCAGAACCTGGGGACAGGGGGGAATCAGCCCCAGCATTTT | CASSQNLGTGGNQPQHF
TRBJ1-2 | TRBD1 | TRBV7-9 | . | TGTGCCAGCAGCTCATCGACAGGGGTTTATGGCTACACCTTC | CASSSSTGVYGYTF
TRBJ2-1 | . | TRBV15 | . | TGTGCCACCAGCAGAGGGCTAGCGATACTAGGGATTGAGCAGTTCTTC | CATSRGLAILGIEQFF
TRBJ2-7 | . | TRBV29-1 | few | TGCAGCGCATCAGCCGGGACACCCCTCTACGAGCAGTACTTC | CSASAGTPLYEQYF
TRBJ1-2 | . | TRBV7-9 | . | TGTGCCAGCAGCTCCGGCTATGGCTACACCTTC | CASSSGYGYTF
TRBJ2-1 | TRBD1 | TRBV14 | . | TGTGCCAGCAGCCTACAGGGGGCTATCGATGAGCAGTTCTTC | CASSLQGAIDEQFF
TRBJ1-2 | . | TRBV10-1 | . | TGCGCCAGCAGTGAGAACCCCGGAGAGAGCTCTGGCTACACCTTC | CASSENPGESSGYTF
TRBJ2-7 | TRBD1 | TRBV27 | . | TGTGCCAGCAGTTTTAGGGGACAGGGTTCCTACGAGCAGTACTTC | CASSFRGQGSYEQYF
TRBJ1-5 | TRBD1 | TRBV19 | few | TGTGCCAGTAGAGTGGGGACAGGGGGCAGGCAGCCCCAGCATTTT | CASRVGTGGRQPQHF
TRBJ2-1 | TRBD2 | TRBV15 | few | TGTGCCACCAGCAGAGACAGCGGGAGGGCCCCCTCCTACAATGAGCAGTTCTTC | CATSRDSGRAPSYNEQFF
TRBJ2-7 | . | TRBV6-1 | . | TGTGCCAGCAGCGCGGACTTAACCTACGAGCAGTACTTC | CASSADLTYEQYF
TRBJ2-1 | . | TRBV2 | . | TGTGCCAGCAGTGAACTATATGAGCAGTTCTTC | CASSELYEQFF
TRBJ1-4 | TRBD1 | TRBV6-6 | . | TGTGCCAGCAGACAAACGGGACAGGATAATGAAAAACTGTTTTTT | CASRQTGQDNEKLFF
TRBJ2-1 | . | TRBV7-9 | . | TGTGCCAGCAGCTTAGTAGCGAGGTCGTACAATGAGCAGTTCTTC | CASSLVARSYNEQFF
TRBJ2-5 | TRBD1 | TRBV29-1 | once | TGCAGCGTTGAAGGAGTAGACAGGGACCATGAAGAGACCCAGTACTTC | CSVEGVDRDHEETQYF
TRBJ1-2 | TRBD1 | TRBV9 | . | TGTGCCAGCAGCGTAGGACAGGGTACCTATGGCTACACCTTC | CASSVGQGTYGYTF
TRBJ2-3 | . | TRBV5-1 | . | TGCGCCAGCAGCTTGCCTGGGGGGAACGTAGATACGCAGTATTTT | CASSLPGGNVDTQYF
TRBJ2-5 | TRBD2 | TRBV6-1 | . | TGTGCCAGCAGTGATTACCGGACTAGTGGGGAGACCCAGTACTTC | CASSDYRTSGETQYF
TRBJ2-7 | TRBD2 | TRBV4-2 | . | TGTGCCAGCAGTCAAGTGGGTAGCGGGAGTTTCAACGAGCAGTACTTC | CASSQVGSGSFNEQYF
TRBJ2-7 | . | TRBV20-1 | . | TGCAGTGCCAGCTCCTACGAGCAGTACTTC | CSASSYEQYF
TRBJ2-1 | TRBD2 | TRBV9 | . | TGTGCCAGCAGCGTAGCGGCGGGAGGGGGAGGTGAGCAGTTCTTC | CASSVAAGGGGEQFF
TRBJ1-1 | . | TRBV6-5 | . | TGTGCCAGCACCCAAATGCAGGGATTGAACACTGAAGCTTTCTTT | CASTQMQGLNTEAFF
TRBJ2-1 | TRBD2 | TRBV18 | once | TGTGCCAGCTCACCGCTGCCTAGCGGGAGCAATGAGCAGTTCTTC | CASSPLPSGSNEQFF
TRBJ2-5 | . | TRBV7-9 | few | TGTGCCAGCAGCTTAGGGGGAGGCCTGGAGACCCAGTACTTC | CASSLGGGLETQYF
TRBJ2-1 | TRBD2 | TRBV5-4 | . | TGTGCCAGCAGCTTGGACCCGGGAGGCAATGAGCAGTTCTTC | CASSLDPGGNEQFF
TRBJ1-1 | TRBD1 | TRBV5-6 | many | TGTGCCAGCAGCTTGGCCGGGACAGTGAAGGTCACTGAAGCTTTCTTT | CASSLAGTVKVTEAFF
TRBJ1-1 | . | TRBV27 | . | TGTGCCAGCAGTTTATTAGCAGGGTCTGGGACTGAAGCTTTCTTT | CASSLLAGSGTEAFF
TRBJ2-3 | TRBD1 | TRBV6-1 | . | TGTGCCAGCAGTGAAGCGTTGGGGACAGCCACAGATACGCAGTATTTT | CASSEALGTATDTQYF
TRBJ2-2 | . | TRBV19 | few | TGTGCCAGTAGTCCCCGGGACACCGTGACCGGGGAGCTGTTTTTT | CASSPRDTVTGELFF
TRBJ2-1 | TRBD2 | TRBV19 | . | TGTGCCAGTAGTCTAAGGTACCTTCTAGCGGGATTGGATGAGCAGTTCTTC | CASSLRYLLAGLDEQFF